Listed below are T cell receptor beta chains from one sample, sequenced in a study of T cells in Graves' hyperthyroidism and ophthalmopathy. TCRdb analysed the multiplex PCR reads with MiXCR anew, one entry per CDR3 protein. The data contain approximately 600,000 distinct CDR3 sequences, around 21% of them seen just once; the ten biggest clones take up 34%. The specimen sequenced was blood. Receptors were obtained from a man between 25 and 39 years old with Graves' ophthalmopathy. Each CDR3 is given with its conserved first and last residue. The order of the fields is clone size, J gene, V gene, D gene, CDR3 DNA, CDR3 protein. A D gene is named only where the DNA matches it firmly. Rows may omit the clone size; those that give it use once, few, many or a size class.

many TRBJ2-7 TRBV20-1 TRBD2 TGCAGTGCTACAGTCAGCGGGAGGGTAAGCGAGCAGTACTTC CSATVSGRVSEQYF
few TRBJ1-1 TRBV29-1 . TGCAGCGTTGAGCCTGGGCGGTATGAAGCTTTCTTT CSVEPGRYEAFF
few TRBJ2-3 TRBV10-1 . TGCGCCAGCAGTGAACCTGGCACAGATACGCAGTATTTT CASSEPGTDTQYF
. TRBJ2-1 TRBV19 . TGTGCCAGTAGTATCTACCCGAGCAATGAGCAGTTCTTC CASSIYPSNEQFF
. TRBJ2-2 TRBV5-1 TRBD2 TGTGCCAGCAGCGGACTAGCGGGAGGAGGCACCGGGGAGCTGTTTTTT CASSGLAGGGTGELFF
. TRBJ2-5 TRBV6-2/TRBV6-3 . TGTGCCAGCAGAGCGGACATTCGCCAAGAGACCCAGTACTTC CASRADIRQETQYF
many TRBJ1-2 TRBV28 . TGTGCCAGCAGTTTAAACTCCTATGGCTACACCTTC CASSLNSYGYTF
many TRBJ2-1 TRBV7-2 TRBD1 TGTGCCAGCAGCTTAGACAGGGGGCGCGTATATGAGCAGTTCTTC CASSLDRGRVYEQFF
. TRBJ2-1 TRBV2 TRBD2 TGTGCCAGCACTGGGACTAGCGGGAGTTGGGGTCAGTTCTTC CASTGTSGSWGQFF
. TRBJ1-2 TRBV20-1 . TGCAGTGCCCAGGTTGAGTACTATGACTACACCTTC CSAQVEYYDYTF
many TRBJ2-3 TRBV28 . TGTGCCAGCAGTTTATACGCGGGGAGGTACGCTACGCAGTATTTT CASSLYAGRYATQYF
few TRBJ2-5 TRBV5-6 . TGTGCCAGCAGCTTGGACGGCTTTCGGGAGACCCAGTACTTC CASSLDGFRETQYF
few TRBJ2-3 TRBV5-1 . TGCGCCAGCAGCTTGGGTGCGTACAGCACAGATACGCAGTATTTT CASSLGAYSTDTQYF
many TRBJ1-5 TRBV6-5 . TGTGCCAGCAGTTACTCGAGCCAGCCCCCCGATCAGCCCCAGCATTTT CASSYSSQPPDQPQHF
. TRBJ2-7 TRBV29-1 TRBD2 TGCAGCGTTGGACTAGCGGGAACCTACGAGCAGTACTTC CSVGLAGTYEQYF
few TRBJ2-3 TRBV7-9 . TGTGCCAGCAGCTTAGCTAGTAGCGCAGATACGCAGTATTTT CASSLASSADTQYF
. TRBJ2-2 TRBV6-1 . TGTGCCAGCACCTTCCGGTTTGGGGACTCGAACACCGGGGAGCTGTTTTTT CASTFRFGDSNTGELFF
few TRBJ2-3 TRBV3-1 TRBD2 TGTGCCACCTCAGCGGGAGACACAGATACGCAGTATTTT CATSAGDTDTQYF
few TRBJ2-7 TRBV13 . TGTGCCAGCAGCCCATCGGAACCCTACGAGCAGTACTTC CASSPSEPYEQYF
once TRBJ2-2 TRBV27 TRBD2 TGTGCCAGTTCCCGGGGGGTAGCGGGAGCGAACGGGGAGCTGTTTTTT CASSRGVAGANGELFF
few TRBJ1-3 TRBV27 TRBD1 TGTGCCAGCAGGCCGGACAGGGGGGATGGAAACACCATATATTTT CASRPDRGDGNTIYF
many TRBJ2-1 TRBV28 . TGTGCCAGCAGCCTCAACAGGGTTCACTCCTACAATGAGCAGTTCTTC CASSLNRVHSYNEQFF
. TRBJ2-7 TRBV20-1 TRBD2 TGCAGTGCTAGAAGCCTAGCGGGAGGTACCCTCGACGAGCAGTACTTC CSARSLAGGTLDEQYF
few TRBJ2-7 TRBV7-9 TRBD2 TGTGCCAGCAGCTTAGCTAGCGGGAGCAGGTACGAGCAGTACTTC CASSLASGSRYEQYF
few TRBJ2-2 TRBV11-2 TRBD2 TGTGCCAGCAGCTCCAAAGCGGGAGGGACCACCGGGGAGCTGTTTTTT CASSSKAGGTTGELFF
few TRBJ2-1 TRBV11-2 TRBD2 TGTGCCAGCAGGCCTAGCGGGAGGGGTGATGAGCAGTTCTTC CASRPSGRGDEQFF
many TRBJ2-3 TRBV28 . TGTGCCAGCAGTTTATTTCAGAAGGCTAGCACAGATACGCAGTATTTT CASSLFQKASTDTQYF
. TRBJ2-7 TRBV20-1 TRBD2 TGCAGTGCAATCAGGACTAGCGGCCCCTACGAGCAGTACTTC CSAIRTSGPYEQYF
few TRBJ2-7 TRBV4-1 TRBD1 TGCGCCAGCAGCCAAGGGGACAGGGGAATCTACGAGCAGTACTTC CASSQGDRGIYEQYF
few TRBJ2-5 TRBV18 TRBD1 TGTGCCAGCTCAGAAGGGACAGGACAAGAGACCCAGTACTTC CASSEGTGQETQYF